This T cell receptor beta chain comes out of a study of shared clonotypes between healthy human individuals. Germline-derived CDR1 and CDR2 are SGDLS and YYNGEE. V gave up 3 bases and J gave up 3 bases; unmatched junction bases: 5. The CDR3 consists of 15 residues. Assay execution took place at the deep level. Amplification in unsorted PBMC replicate PCRs started from about 280 ng DNA, which equals around 31,000 T cell genomes. Profiling relied on immunoSEQ multiplex PCR, and the TCRdb table lists in-frame clones only, not all of them. Here the sample spans roughly 500,000 clones, about 78% being singletons.

The sequence derives from a woman between 35 and 50 years old in good health. Some clones in this sample may be carry-over from other donors' samples. The sequenced sample was PBMCs. V is TRBV9 and J is TRBJ1-4, with 7 bases fitting TRBD1. The chain's CDR3 is CASSGPGGSNEKLFF. The CDR3 nucleotides are TGTGCCAGCAGCGGCCCAGGGGGGTCTAATGAAAAACTGTTTTTT. Full variable domain (missing parts from reference TRBV9 and TRBJ1-4): DSGVTQTPKHLITATGQRVTLRCSPRSGDLSVYWYQQSLDQGLQFLIQYYNGEERAKGNILERFSAQQFPDLHSELNLSSLELGDSALYFCASSGPGGSNEKLFFGSGTQLSVL.